Presented here are 30 T cell receptor beta chains from one specimen sequenced in a study of cytomegalovirus exposure and HLA in healthy donors. Primers included in the PCR were 60 Vbeta and 13 Jbeta primers. Method: immunoSEQ multiplex PCR; TCRdb's copy keeps in-frame clones and lacks some. The sample contains 100,000 to 120,000 clones, about 73% of which appear only once. Material: PBMCs. Receptors originate from a woman between 25 and 40 years old in good health and CMV-seronegative.

The chain combines TRBV2 with TRBJ2-3, with TRBD1 identical over 10 bases. Unmatched junction bases numbered 12, after V lost 9 bases and J lost 0 bases. Germline V gene lookup returns CDR1 SNHLY and CDR2 FYNNEI. The CDR3 spans 17 residues. The CDR3 is CARGQGKGWPSTDTQYF. CDR3 nucleotides: TGTGCCAGGGGACAGGGGAAGGGGTGGCCCAGCACAGATACGCAGTATTTT.

The table lists this clone with a count of one. The gene calls are TRBV4-3 and TRBJ1-4, with no clear D. Germline loops: CDR1 LGHNA, CDR2 YSLEER. V shed 2 bases and J shed 7 bases, with 14 bases lying between them. This CDR3 has 15 amino acids. CDR3 sequence (DNA): TGCGCCAGCAGCCAATTCGGACTACGTAGTGAAAAACTGTTTTTT. It encodes CASSQFGLRSEKLFF.

The rearrangement joins TRBV5-6 to TRBJ2-1; no reliable D call. The V end was cut by 4 bases, the J end by 0 bases, with 8 bases between. This CDR3 contains 14 residues. The germline V gene has CDR1 SGHDT and CDR2 YYEEEE. The CDR3 reads CASSLRSSYNEQFF. CDR3 coding DNA: TGTGCCAGCAGCCTGAGGAGCTCCTACAATGAGCAGTTCTTC.

The J gene is TRBJ1-1, the V gene TRBV19, with 8 bases identical to TRBD1. J lost 1 base, V lost 4 bases, and 8 bases had no gene match. This CDR3 is built from 16 residues. Germline CDR1 reads LNHDA; CDR2 reads SQIVND (reference sequence). The CDR3: CASSTPSGQGNTEAFF. CDR3 in DNA: TGTGCCAGTAGTACACCCTCAGGACAGGGGAACACTGAAGCTTTCTTT. The full variable domain, rest sourced from reference TRBV19 and TRBJ1-1, is DGGITQSPKYLFRKEGQNVTLSCEQNLNHDAMYWYRQDPGQGLRLIYYSQIVNDFQKGDIAEGYSVSREKKESFPLTVTSAQKNPTAFYLCASSTPSGQGNTEAFFGQGTRLTVV.

The chain is built from TRBV30 and TRBJ2-1; tentative D call: TRBD1 (5 bases). The V end was cut by 1 base, the J end by 10 bases, with 11 bases between. Germline CDR1 is GTSNPN and CDR2 is SVGIG (reference sequence). The CDR3 contains 12 residues. This chain's CDR3 is CAWSAQGREQFF. For the CDR3, the DNA is TGTGCCTGGAGTGCCCAGGGAAGGGAGCAGTTCTTC. The whole variable domain, remainder taken from reference TRBV30 and TRBJ2-1, is SQTIHQWPATLVQPVGSPLSLECTVEGTSNPNLYWYRQAAGRGLQLLFYSVGIGQISSEVPQNLSASRPQDRQFILSSKKLLLSDSGFYLCAWSAQGREQFFGPGTRLTVL.

The CDR3, as DNA: TGTGCCAGCTCAGAAGACAGGGCCCGGGGTGAAAAACTGTTTTTT. Its translation is CASSEDRARGEKLFF. The chain joins TRBV18 to TRBJ1-4, with 7 bases that match TRBD1. Germline-derived CDR1 and CDR2 are KGHSH and LQKENI. There are 15 residues in the CDR3. V shed 5 bases and J 7 bases; nucleotides not matched to a gene: 10.

The chain is built from TRBV5-1 and TRBJ1-1; no firm D call. This CDR3 contains 15 residues. The V gene lost 4 bases and the J gene lost 2 bases, with 15 bases spanning the gap. Germline V CDR1 and CDR2: SGHRS, YFSETQ. CDR3: CASSPGSVPNTEAFF. CDR3 DNA: TGCGCCAGCAGCCCTGGTTCGGTGCCTAACACTGAAGCTTTCTTT.

The rearrangement uses TRBV6-5 and TRBJ1-5; 9 positions match TRBD1. The CDR3 covers 14 residues. CDR1 MNHEY and CDR2 SVGAGI come from the germline V gene. V trimming: 5 bases; J trimming: 6 bases; junction bases outside the gene matches: 5. The CDR3 DNA reads TGTGCCAGCAGTCGGGGACAGGGTGGTCAGCCCCAGCATTTT. Translated: CASSRGQGGQPQHF.

Only one count was recorded for this clone. V and J are TRBV7-2 and TRBJ1-5, with a weak D call TRBD1 (5 bases). CDR1 is SGHTA and CDR2 is FQGNSA in the germline V gene. The length of the CDR3 is 15 residues. V was clipped by 3 bases and J by 1 base, with 10 bases between them. CDR3 amino acids: CASSFQGASNQPQHF. The CDR3 DNA follows: TGTGCCAGCAGCTTTCAAGGGGCGAGCAATCAGCCCCAGCATTTT.

This clone was counted once. The V call is TRBV5-3, the J call TRBJ2-3, with D possibly matching TRBD2 (6 bases). TRBV5-3 is placed among ORFs of uncertain function. The CDR3 has 16 amino acids. V lost 0 bases and J 2 bases, leaving 13 bases between the germline ends. The CDR3 region has the DNA TGTGCCAGAAGCTTGGTCGGGGGAAACCCCACAGATACGCAGTATTTT. Encoded protein: CARSLVGGNPTDTQYF.

This chain uses TRBV2 with TRBJ2-3; TRBD2 matches at 11 bases. The CDR3 runs to 14 residues. Germline V gene data show CDR1 as SNHLY and CDR2 as FYNNEI. The trim removed 8 bases at V and 2 bases at J, leaving 3 bases unmatched. This CDR3 reads CASASGGPTDTQYF. For the CDR3, the DNA is TGTGCCAGCGCTAGCGGGGGGCCCACAGATACGCAGTATTTT.

This chain joins TRBV7-2 and TRBJ2-3, with 8 bases that match TRBD1. Germline CDR1 reads SGHTA; CDR2 reads FQGNSA. Unmatched junction bases numbered 5, after V lost 5 bases and J lost 1 base. The CDR3 totals 15 residues. As DNA, the CDR3 is TGTGCCAGCAGCAGGACAGGGTTAGGCACAGATACGCAGTATTTT. Its translation is CASSRTGLGTDTQYF.

J is TRBJ2-2 and V is TRBV7-2; 7 nucleotides line up with TRBD2. The ends lost 2 bases at V and 2 bases at J; junction bases unmatched: 8. Germline V gene lookup returns CDR1 SGHTA and CDR2 FQGNSA. This CDR3 has 17 amino acids. The CDR3 loop reads CASSLFASGINTGELFF. The CDR3 DNA is TGTGCCAGCAGCTTATTTGCCAGCGGGATTAACACCGGGGAGCTGTTTTTT.

The chain uses TRBV7-9 and TRBJ1-5; tentative D call: TRBD1 (6 bases). V was shortened by 3 bases and J by 6 bases, with 9 bases between the two germline ends. This CDR3 has 13 residues. Looked up from germline, CDR1 is SEHNR and CDR2 is FQNEAQ (reference sequence). In nucleotides, the CDR3 is TGTGCCAGCAGCTTTGGGGGGGCTCAGCCCCAGCATTTT. Translating it yields CASSFGGAQPQHF.

The chain carries TRBV19 and TRBJ2-7, with TRBD1 identical over 9 bases. The CDR3 is 14 amino acids. The ends lost 7 bases at V and 5 bases at J; junction bases unmatched: 9. Germline-derived CDR1 and CDR2 are LNHDA and SQIVND (reference sequence). CDR3 DNA sequence: TGTGCCAGTACCAAGTCGACAGGGGGGAACGAGCAGTACTTC. Translation gives CASTKSTGGNEQYF.

The chain links TRBV6-1 to TRBJ2-7; D not certain. The V gene's germline CDR1 is MNHNS and CDR2 SASEGT. V dropped 0 bases and J dropped 5 bases, with 14 bases sitting between them. There are 15 residues in the CDR3. The CDR3 region has the DNA TGTGCCAGCAGTGAAGCCAGGCACCCCACGGACGAGCAGTACTTC. Translation: CASSEARHPTDEQYF.

This chain uses TRBV10-3 with TRBJ1-1; 10 bases agree with TRBD1. Germline V gene sequence: CDR1 ENHRY, CDR2 SYGVKD. The CDR3 loop spans 15 amino acids. V was clipped by 2 bases and J by 8 bases; unmatched bases: 8. CDR3 nucleotides: TGTGCCATCAGTGAGCCGGGACAGGGGCTTGGAGAAGCTTTCTTT. This translates into CAISEPGQGLGEAFF.

The chain has TRBV27 and TRBJ2-7, with TRBD1 identical over 8 bases. With V trimmed by 8 bases and J by 2 bases, 5 bases remained unmatched. Germline CDR1 reads MNHEY; CDR2 reads SMNVEV (reference sequence). CDR3 length: 13 amino acids. This CDR3 reads CASSRTGTYEQYF. The DNA for the CDR3 is TGTGCCAGCTCTAGGACAGGGACCTACGAGCAGTACTTC.

The gene calls are TRBV5-6 and TRBJ2-7; 7 bases are shared with TRBD2. The V gene end was trimmed by 5 bases and the J gene end by 2 bases; junction bases not matched to a gene: 10. The CDR3 sequence is 15 residues long. CDR1 is SGHDT and CDR2 is YYEEEE in the germline V gene. The DNA of the CDR3 is TGTGCCAGCAGTAAGAGAACTAGCGCAACCTACGAGCAGTACTTC. It codes for CASSKRTSATYEQYF.

The CDR3 loop reads CASSPTDRHYEQYF. The CDR3 DNA reads as TGTGCCAGCAGCCCTACCGACAGACACTACGAGCAGTACTTC. V usage is TRBV11-2 and J usage is TRBJ2-7; TRBD1 is a possible D gene (5 bases). The CDR3 length is 14 residues. Between the trimmed V and J ends, which lost 5 bases and 3 bases, there was a span of 14 bases. In germline, CDR1 is SGHAT, CDR2 FQNNGV.

This clone was seen only a few times. This chain joins TRBV18 and TRBJ1-5; 9 bases match TRBD1. Looked up from germline, CDR1 is KGHSH and CDR2 is LQKENI. With V trimmed by 5 bases and J by 6 bases, 5 bases remained unmatched. The CDR3 is 14 residues long. The CDR3 sequence is CASSSLDRGQPQHF. CDR3 nucleotides: TGTGCCAGCTCATCATTGGACAGGGGTCAGCCCCAGCATTTT.

V is TRBV19 and J is TRBJ2-3, with 7 bases matching TRBD2. CDR3 length: 15 residues. Germline lookup yields CDR1 LNHDA and CDR2 SQIVND (reference sequence). V lost 1 base, J lost 2 bases, and 3 bases stayed unmatched. This chain's CDR3 is CASSIVAGPTDTQYF. The DNA for the CDR3 is TGTGCCAGTAGTATAGTAGCGGGCCCCACAGATACGCAGTATTTT.

Comment on this clone: In the same sample, other DNA sequences code for this CDR3. The chain is built from TRBV9 and TRBJ2-7; 8 positions match TRBD2. The V and J ends lost 0 bases and 2 bases, in that order; junction bases with no gene match: 7. The CDR3 spans 16 residues. CDR1 is SGDLS, CDR2 YYNGEE, per germline. The CDR3 DNA reads as TGTGCCAGCAGCGTAGCTTCGGCGGGGGGACCCTACGAGCAGTACTTC. It is translated as CASSVASAGGPYEQYF. The full variable domain, with the rest looked up from reference TRBV9 and TRBJ2-7, is DSGVTQTPKHLITATGQRVTLRCSPRSGDLSVYWYQQSLDQGLQFLIQYYNGEERAKGNILERFSAQQFPDLHSELNLSSLELGDSALYFCASSVASAGGPYEQYFGPGTRLTVT.

The rearrangement uses TRBV11-2 and TRBJ2-1, with D possibly TRBD2 on 6 matching bases. Germline CDR1 reads SGHAT; CDR2 reads FQNNGV. CDR3 length: 18 residues. V lost 0 bases and J lost 0, with 15 bases in between. The CDR3 spells CASSLDPEGGSSYNEQFF. The CDR3 DNA is TGTGCCAGCAGCTTAGATCCGGAGGGCGGCAGCTCCTACAATGAGCAGTTCTTC.

The J gene is TRBJ2-3, the V gene TRBV30, with 13 nucleotides matching TRBD2. CDR3 length equals 18 residues. Germline CDR1 and CDR2: GTSNPN and SVGIG (reference sequence). The ends lost 5 bases at V and 5 bases at J; junction bases unmatched: 16. The CDR3 reads CAWGPSTGLAGRVDTQYF. CDR3 coding DNA: TGTGCCTGGGGCCCGTCTACGGGACTAGCGGGAAGGGTAGATACGCAGTATTTT. Full variable domain (remainder filled in from reference TRBV30 and TRBJ2-3): SQTIHQWPATLVQPVGSPLSLECTVEGTSNPNLYWYRQAAGRGLQLLFYSVGIGQISSEVPQNLSASRPQDRQFILSSKKLLLSDSGFYLCAWGPSTGLAGRVDTQYFGPGTRLTVL.

The CDR3 sequence: CASSLSGGTTGELFF. The CDR3 region has the DNA TGTGCCAGCAGTCTTTCCGGAGGGACCACCGGGGAGCTGTTTTTT. The chain employs TRBV6-5 and TRBJ2-2, with a tentative D call TRBD2 (6 bases). Germline values: CDR1 MNHEY, CDR2 SVGAGI. Deletions cut 5 bases from V and 4 bases from J, with 14 bases between. There are 15 residues in the CDR3.

The chain recombines TRBV7-2 with TRBJ2-7; 7 positions match TRBD2. With V trimmed by 6 bases and J by 5 bases, 13 bases remained unmatched. CDR1 and CDR2 from the germline V gene are SGHTA and FQGNSA. This CDR3 has 15 amino acids. The DNA for the CDR3 is TGTGCCAGCAGTCAACCAGCGGGACCGAGGGACGAGCAGTACTTC. This codes for CASSQPAGPRDEQYF.

The chain combines TRBV7-9 with TRBJ2-1, with TRBD2 matching over 10 bases. CDR3 size: 15 residues. Trimming removed 5 bases from V and 6 bases from J; junction bases left unmatched: 7. Germline V gene lookup returns CDR1 SEHNR and CDR2 FQNEAQ (reference sequence). In nucleotides, the CDR3 is TGTGCCAGCAGCCCCGGGCTAGCGGGAGTCAATGAGCAGTTCTTC. Amino acid sequence: CASSPGLAGVNEQFF. The entire variable domain, with the rest obtained from reference TRBV7-9 and TRBJ2-1, is as follows: DTGVSQNPRHKITKRGQNVTFRCDPISEHNRLYWYRQTLGQGPEFLTYFQNEAQLEKSRLLSDRFSAERPKGSFSTLEIQRTEQGDSAMYLCASSPGLAGVNEQFFGPGTRLTVL.

The chain recombines TRBV13 with TRBJ2-7, with TRBD2 matching 7 bases. The length of the CDR3 is 15 residues. The J segment lost 2 bases and the V segment lost 1 base, leaving 5 bases of the junction unmatched. Germline CDR1 is PRHDT and CDR2 is FYEKMQ (reference sequence). CDR3 sequence reads: CASSLAAGPTYEQYF. The CDR3 DNA is TGTGCCAGCAGCTTAGCAGCGGGGCCCACCTACGAGCAGTACTTC.

The chain recombines TRBV20-1 with TRBJ2-7, with D possibly being TRBD2 (7 bases). CDR3 length: 10 amino acids. Germline values: CDR1 DFQATT, CDR2 SNEGSKA (reference sequence). V was trimmed by 1 base and J by 13 bases, leaving 11 bases between them. The CDR3: CSARVGGLYF. CDR3 DNA: TGCAGTGCTAGAGTGGGGGGGCTTTACTTC.